These 29 T cell receptor beta chains share one sample of origin, sequenced in a study of OX40 agonist ivuxolimab in advanced cancers. Here immunoSEQ multiplex PCR was the method, and the copy in TCRdb shows in-frame clones only, minus some. Of some 64,000 clones listed, roughly four fifths are singletons. This specimen consisted of CD4+ or CD8+ T cells sorted from blood, obtained in a trial of the OX40 agonist ivuxolimab. Receptors originate from an adult with an advanced solid tumor such as melanoma, head and neck, liver or kidney cancer.

The chain combines TRBV15 with TRBJ1-1; no clear D. The CDR3 has 11 residues. Germline V gene sequence: CDR1 LNHNV, CDR2 YYDKDF (reference sequence). Trimming stripped 4 bases from V and 2 bases from J, with 2 bases between. This CDR3 is CATSKNTEAFF. The CDR3 DNA sequence: TGTGCCACCAGCAAAAACACTGAAGCTTTCTTT.

J is TRBJ2-7 and V is TRBV11-2, with D hard to call. Germline assignment: CDR1 SGHAT and CDR2 FQNNGV. This CDR3 is 16 amino acids long. Deletions cut 5 bases from V and 0 bases from J, with 17 bases between. CDR3 DNA sequence: TGTGCCAGCAGCCCACCAGGAAGTTTAAGCTCCTACGAGCAGTACTTC. It encodes CASSPPGSLSSYEQYF. Looking up the rest from reference TRBV11-2 and TRBJ2-7 gives the full variable domain: EAGVAQSPRYKIIEKRQSVAFWCNPISGHATLYWYQQILGQGPKLLIQFQNNGVVDDSQLPKDRFSAERLKGVDSTLKIQPAKLEDSAVYLCASSPPGSLSSYEQYFGPGTRLTVT.

The chain carries TRBV28 and TRBJ1-6; tentatively, D is TRBD1 (6 bases). CDR1 and CDR2 (germline): MDHEN, SYDVKM. The CDR3 consists of 13 residues. Trimming cost V 7 bases and J 6 bases, with 10 bases left between them. The CDR3 bases are TGTGCCAGCATGGGGGGCGTTAATTCACCCCTCCACTTT. Its translation: CASMGGVNSPLHF.

The chain couples TRBV15 to TRBJ1-2; 9 bases are a match to TRBD1. The CDR3 is 14 amino acids. Germline assignment: CDR1 LNHNV and CDR2 YYDKDF (reference sequence). The V and J ends lost 4 bases and 6 bases, in that order; junction bases with no gene match: 6. The CDR3, as DNA: TGTGCCACCAGCACCCGCCGGACAGGGGATGGCTACACCTTC. Its protein is CATSTRRTGDGYTF.

The chain carries TRBV5-1 and TRBJ1-6, with D hard to call. The CDR3 extends over 13 amino acids. Germline V lookup: CDR1 SGHRS, CDR2 YFSETQ. V gave up 0 bases and J gave up 8 bases, with 6 bases separating them. As DNA, the CDR3 is TGCGCCAGCAGCTTGGATGAGGATTCACCCCTCCACTTT. This sequence encodes CASSLDEDSPLHF.

The chain recombines TRBV2 with TRBJ2-1, with D maybe TRBD2 (5 bases). From germline, CDR1 is SNHLY and CDR2 FYNNEI. V dropped 6 bases and J dropped 14 bases, with 14 bases sitting between them. This CDR3 has 11 amino acids. CDR3 in amino acids: CASSNTRREFF. DNA for the CDR3: TGTGCCAGCAGCAACACTAGAAGGGAGTTCTTC.

This clone has only one observation. The chain links TRBV6-5 to TRBJ2-1, with 10 bases lining up with TRBD2. The germline gives CDR1 MNHEY, CDR2 SVGAGI. The V segment lost 1 base and the J segment 5 bases; nucleotides outside the gene matches: 2. This CDR3 is built from 15 residues. CDR3 sequence reads: CASSYLAGGHNEQFF. DNA for the CDR3: TGTGCCAGCAGTTACTTAGCGGGGGGTCACAATGAGCAGTTCTTC.

The chain recombines TRBV6-1 with TRBJ1-5; 7 nucleotides match TRBD1. Trimming took 4 bases from V and 3 from J; bases not matched to a gene: 12. The CDR3 totals 17 residues. Germline CDR1 and CDR2: MNHNS and SASEGT. The chain's CDR3 is CASSGASGGAYNQPQHF. In DNA, the CDR3 is TGTGCCAGCAGTGGGGCCTCAGGGGGGGCTTACAATCAGCCCCAGCATTTT.

The rearrangement joins TRBV20-1 to TRBJ1-1; D call uncertain. V lost 6 bases to trimming and J lost 1 base, with 6 bases between them. Germline loops: CDR1 DFQATT, CDR2 SNEGSKA (reference sequence). CDR3 length: 11 amino acids. This CDR3 reads CSAAPNTEAFF. The CDR3 DNA follows: TGCAGTGCCGCCCCGAACACTGAAGCTTTCTTT.

The V and J genes are TRBV4-2 and TRBJ2-7, with TRBD2 matching over 7 bases. The CDR3 is 14 residues long. The V gene's germline CDR1 is LGHNA and CDR2 YNFKEQ. The ends lost 0 bases at V and 9 bases at J; junction bases unmatched: 8. The CDR3 here is CASSQEGGRAVQYF. CDR3 DNA: TGTGCCAGCAGCCAAGAGGGGGGGAGGGCCGTGCAGTACTTC.

Concerning this clone itself: This same CDR3 is encoded by further DNA sequences in the sample. This chain connects TRBV5-1 to TRBJ2-5; D is ambiguous. Germline CDR1 and CDR2: SGHRS and YFSETQ. Trimming stripped 3 bases from V and 1 base from J, with 4 bases between. The CDR3 is made up of 12 amino acids. CDR3 loop: CASSSSQETQYF. The CDR3, as DNA: TGCGCCAGCAGCTCCTCCCAAGAGACCCAGTACTTC. Filled out from reference TRBV5-1 and TRBJ2-5, the complete variable domain reads KAGVTQTPRYLIKTRGQQVTLSCSPISGHRSVSWYQQTPGQGLQFLFEYFSETQRNKGNFPGRFSGRQFSNSRSEMNVSTLELGDSALYLCASSSSQETQYFGPGTRLLVL.

This clone is categorized as medium-sized (0.01 to 0.1%). The chain is built from TRBV6-6 and TRBJ1-5; unclear D gene. The CDR3 covers 14 residues. Trimming took off 6 bases at V and 1 base at J, with 10 bases between the two ends. Germline CDR1 reads MNHNY; CDR2 reads SVGAGI (reference sequence). This CDR3 is CASRGEVSNQPQHF. Here the CDR3 DNA reads TGTGCCAGCAGGGGCGAGGTAAGCAATCAGCCCCAGCATTTT.

This CDR3 reads CASSLGGREQYF. CDR3 nucleotide sequence: TGTGCCAGCAGTCTTGGGGGGCGCGAGCAGTACTTC. V gene TRBV6-5 combines with J gene TRBJ2-7; D may correspond to TRBD1 or TRBD2 (6 bases each). The CDR3 loop spans 12 amino acids. Trimming took off 5 bases at V and 6 bases at J, with 11 bases between the two ends. Germline lookup yields CDR1 MNHEY and CDR2 SVGAGI.

The V and J genes are TRBV2 and TRBJ2-7; 7 positions agree with TRBD1. The germline V gene has CDR1 SNHLY and CDR2 FYNNEI. The CDR3 length is 12 residues. After removal of 10 bases from V and 6 bases from J, the junction contained 9 bases not matched to a gene. This CDR3 reads CAIRQGLTEQYF. The CDR3 DNA is TGTGCCATCAGACAGGGTTTAACCGAGCAGTACTTC.

The rearrangement links TRBV5-1 to TRBJ1-6, with D possibly TRBD1 on 6 matching bases. This CDR3 contains 16 residues. Germline CDR1 is SGHRS and CDR2 is YFSETQ. The germline V and J ends were trimmed by 0 bases and 5 bases, with 12 bases remaining between them. The DNA for the CDR3 is TGCGCCAGCAGCTTGGATGTGACAGGCCATAATTCACCCCTCCACTTT. Translated, it gives CASSLDVTGHNSPLHF.

Only a few counts were recorded for this clone. The chain recombines TRBV5-8 with TRBJ1-2; no firm D call. The V end was cut by 1 base, the J end by 4 bases, with 11 bases between. This CDR3 is built from 14 residues. In germline, CDR1 is SGHTS, CDR2 YDEGEE. CDR3 residues: CASSLHPSSYGYTF. CDR3 DNA sequence: TGTGCCAGCAGCTTGCATCCCAGCAGCTATGGCTACACCTTC.

The chain has TRBV19 and TRBJ2-3; D unclear. The CDR3 runs to 16 residues. Germline CDR1 LNHDA, CDR2 SQIVND (reference sequence). V was cut by 3 bases and J by 1 base, with 14 bases left in between. CDR3 loop: CASSISSFSGTDTQYF. CDR3 DNA: TGTGCCAGTAGTATTTCTAGTTTCAGCGGCACAGATACGCAGTATTTT.

This sequence joins TRBV27 and TRBJ2-3, with a weak D call TRBD2 (6 bases). The CDR3 consists of 14 residues. V gave up 6 bases and J gave up 0 bases, with 10 bases separating them. Germline-derived CDR1 and CDR2 are MNHEY and SMNVEV (reference sequence). CDR3 sequence: CASRTGLSTDTQYF. The CDR3 bases are TGTGCCAGCAGAACGGGACTTAGCACAGATACGCAGTATTTT.

V usage is TRBV9 and J usage is TRBJ1-2; 8 nucleotides align to TRBD1. This CDR3 region has 14 residues. Trimming removed 4 bases from V and 4 bases from J; junction bases left unmatched: 6. Germline V lookup: CDR1 SGDLS, CDR2 YYNGEE. The CDR3 reads CASSLPGGGYGYTF. CDR3 nucleotide sequence: TGTGCCAGCAGCCTCCCAGGGGGCGGCTATGGCTACACCTTC.

This clone was counted ten times or more. The chain recombines TRBV29-1 with TRBJ2-5; unclear D gene. This CDR3 contains 13 residues. The V gene's germline CDR1 is SQVTM and CDR2 ANQGSEA. With 6 bases removed from V and 5 bases from J, the gap between germline ends came to 16 bases. CDR3 nucleotide sequence: TGCAGCGTGGAAAAAGGGCGCATGGAGACCCAGTACTTC. This sequence encodes CSVEKGRMETQYF.

The V gene is TRBV6-1, the J gene TRBJ2-5; D uncertain. The V gene's germline CDR1 is MNHNS and CDR2 SASEGT. The CDR3 has 10 amino acids. The V end lost 1 base, the J end lost 7 bases, and 1 base lay between the germline ends. CDR3 sequence reads: CASSEGTQYF. CDR3 coding DNA: TGTGCCAGCAGTGAAGGGACCCAGTACTTC.

The chain couples TRBV5-1 to TRBJ1-4; possibly TRBD1 for D (6 bases). V was trimmed by 0 bases and J by 8 bases, leaving 14 bases between them. The CDR3 loop spans 15 amino acids. From germline, CDR1 is SGHRS and CDR2 YFSETQ. CDR3 sequence (DNA): TGCGCCAGCAGCTTGGCCCCCGGGGGCGGGGAAAAACTGTTTTTT. It yields the protein CASSLAPGGGEKLFF.

This clone was seen a few times. The chain joins TRBV5-4 to TRBJ1-1; 8 bases fit TRBD1. V dropped 6 bases and J dropped 3; count of bases not matched to a gene: 4. The CDR3 length is 13 residues. Per the germline V gene, CDR1 is SGHNT and CDR2 is YYREEE (reference sequence). The CDR3 region has the DNA TGTGCCAGCAAACAGGGGGACTACACTGAAGCTTTCTTT. Its translation is CASKQGDYTEAFF. Looking up the rest from reference TRBV5-4 and TRBJ1-1 gives the full variable domain: ETGVTQSPTHLIKTRGQQVTLRCSSQSGHNTVSWYQQALGQGPQFIFQYYREEENGRGNFPPRFSGLQFPNYSSELNVNALELDDSALYLCASKQGDYTEAFFGQGTRLTVV.

This clone occurred a few times. The chain combines TRBV20-1 with TRBJ1-1, with D unresolved. Germline CDR1 reads DFQATT; CDR2 reads SNEGSKA (reference sequence). The CDR3 is made up of 11 amino acids. Trimming removed 3 bases from V and 3 bases from J, with 5 bases in between. In nucleotides, the CDR3 is TGCAGTGCTAGGACATACACTGAAGCTTTCTTT. Translated: CSARTYTEAFF.

The CDR3 here is CASSVDQGLTGELFF. DNA for the CDR3: TGTGCCAGCAGCGTAGATCAGGGTCTGACCGGGGAGCTGTTTTTT. The chain has TRBV9 and TRBJ2-2; D might be TRBD1 (5 bases). In germline, CDR1 is SGDLS, CDR2 YYNGEE. This CDR3 is built from 15 residues. V lost 0 bases to trimming and J lost 5 bases, with 11 bases between them.

The chain is built from TRBV6-5 and TRBJ2-2, with 7 bases matching TRBD1. Germline V gene data show CDR1 as MNHEY and CDR2 as SVGAGI. The V gene end was trimmed by 6 bases and the J gene end by 7 bases; junction bases not matched to a gene: 5. This CDR3 has 13 amino acids. CDR3 bases: TGTGCCAGCAGCCGACAGGGATACGGGGAGCTGTTTTTT. Translated: CASSRQGYGELFF.

A few counts support this clone. J is TRBJ2-7 and V is TRBV6-1, with no clear D. This CDR3 is 11 amino acids long. CDR1 and CDR2 (germline): MNHNS, SASEGT. V lost 8 bases and J lost 3, with 8 bases in between. The DNA for the CDR3 is TGTGCCAGCTTATATTTCTACGAGCAGTACTTC. This translates into CASLYFYEQYF.

The chain employs TRBV19 and TRBJ2-2, with a tentative D call TRBD1 (5 bases). CDR1 and CDR2 from the germline V gene are LNHDA and SQIVND (reference sequence). The CDR3 is made up of 15 amino acids. V was trimmed by 4 bases and J by 5 bases, leaving 14 bases between them. The CDR3, as DNA: TGTGCCAGTAGTACCAGGACAAGGAATACCGGGGAGCTGTTTTTT. It specifies CASSTRTRNTGELFF.

In DNA, the CDR3 is TGTGCCAGCAGTGCCAGGGAACTGATGAACACTGAAGCTTTCTTT. It is translated as CASSARELMNTEAFF. V usage is TRBV2 and J usage is TRBJ1-1; TRBD1 is a possible D gene (5 bases). V lost 4 bases to trimming and J lost 0 bases, with 12 bases between them. Germline lookup yields CDR1 SNHLY and CDR2 FYNNEI. This CDR3 comprises 15 residues.